The clone carrying this T cell receptor (beta chain) was found a few times. Antigen unknown. The entry originates in a study of CD8 T cells in ankylosing spondylitis. Each CDR3 protein gets one entry after TCRdb re-called the 5' RACE reads with MiXCR. Found here are over 700,000 distinct CDR3 sequences, 19% of them singletons; the top ten hold 15% to 20%. There are 14 residues in the CDR3. Trimming cost V 0 bases and J 7 bases; bases outside gene matches: 4. Per germline, CDR1 SGHRS and CDR2 YFSETQ. The study, taken as a whole, reports: A TCR beta motif made of several highly homologous variants seemed typical of ankylosing spondylitis blood.

The TCR originated in a male donor with ankylosing spondylitis. Sequenced input: blood, either unsorted or a sorted T cell fraction (not recorded which). The V gene is TRBV5-1, the J gene TRBJ1-5, with 7 bases fitting TRBD1. Written as DNA, the CDR3 is TGCGCCAGCAGCTTGGAGGCAGGGGGGCAGCCCCAGCATTTT. Translation: CASSLEAGGQPQHF.